These 31 T cell receptor beta chains were sequenced from one sample in a study of PD-1 blockade in classical Hodgkin lymphoma. All the patients suffered relapse after autologous stem cell transplantation, and brentuximab vedotin exposure differed. Using immunoSEQ multiplex PCR, the repertoire was profiled, and TCRdb retains in-frame clones only, with some absent. The sample shows around 45,000 clones, 88% of them seen only once. The sequencing used peripheral blood mononuclear cells (PBMCs), collected at baseline. The receptors derive from a human donor with classical Hodgkin lymphoma.

The V gene is TRBV19, the J gene TRBJ1-2; D possibly corresponds to TRBD1 (6 bases). The V end was cut by 5 bases, the J end by 0 bases, with 16 bases between. CDR3 length: 16 residues. In germline, CDR1 is LNHDA, CDR2 SQIVND (reference sequence). The CDR3 region has the DNA TGTGCCAGTAGTCTCGGCAGGGGACACTCTAACTATGGCTACACCTTC. It translates to CASSLGRGHSNYGYTF.

This sequence joins TRBV5-1 and TRBJ1-4; TRBD1 aligns across 8 bases. V was pared by 4 bases and J by 7 bases, with 12 bases of the junction left unmatched. The CDR3 loop spans 16 amino acids. CDR1 is SGHRS and CDR2 is YFSETQ in the germline V gene. The CDR3 nucleotides are TGCGCCAGCAGCCCCCAAGTGACAGGGGCCGGTGAAAAACTGTTTTTT. This codes for CASSPQVTGAGEKLFF.

The chain is built from TRBV7-8 and TRBJ2-7, with a tentative D call TRBD1 (5 bases). V gave up 2 bases and J gave up 2 bases, with 19 bases separating them. There are 17 residues in the CDR3. The germline V gene has CDR1 SGHVS and CDR2 FQNEAQ. CDR3 region: CASSLRPGAQIPYEQYF. The CDR3 nucleotides read TGTGCCAGCAGCTTACGCCCTGGGGCCCAAATTCCCTACGAGCAGTACTTC. The whole variable domain, filled in from reference TRBV7-8 and TRBJ2-7, reads GAGVSQSPRYKVAKRGQDVALRCDPISGHVSLFWYQQALGQGPEFLTYFQNEAQLDKSGLPSDRFFAERPEGSVSTLKIQRTQQEDSAVYLCASSLRPGAQIPYEQYFGPGTRLTVT.

V is TRBV20-1 and J is TRBJ1-4; no reliable D call. The CDR3 is made up of 10 amino acids. Deletions cut 6 bases from V and 8 bases from J, with 7 bases between. Germline CDR1 reads DFQATT; CDR2 reads SNEGSKA (reference sequence). The CDR3, as DNA: TGCAGTGCCTCTGGGGAAAAACTGTTTTTT. Translated: CSASGEKLFF.

The chain links TRBV13 to TRBJ1-1, with 7 nucleotides matching TRBD1. Germline trimming cut 5 bases from V and 1 base from J; bases unmatched to any gene: 1. Germline-derived CDR1 and CDR2 are PRHDT and FYEKMQ (reference sequence). The CDR3 extends over 13 amino acids. CDR3 DNA sequence: TGTGCCAGCAGCGGGGACAGGAACACTGAAGCTTTCTTT. This codes for CASSGDRNTEAFF.

The chain employs TRBV28 and TRBJ2-7; possibly TRBD1 for D (6 bases). Germline CDR1 MDHEN, CDR2 SYDVKM. V gave up 6 bases and J gave up 2 bases, with 26 bases separating them. CDR3 size: 18 residues. This chain's CDR3 is CASSSWVLQGTVPYEQYF. The CDR3 DNA follows: TGTGCCAGCAGCTCGTGGGTGTTACAGGGTACTGTCCCCTACGAGCAGTACTTC.

The chain has TRBV5-1 and TRBJ2-5, with TRBD1 matching over 7 bases. This CDR3 region has 14 residues. Germline V gives CDR1 SGHRS, CDR2 YFSETQ. Trimming removed 5 bases from V and 1 base from J; junction bases left unmatched: 5. The CDR3 region is CASSTGTAQETQYF. The CDR3 nucleotides read TGCGCCAGCAGTACTGGGACAGCCCAAGAGACCCAGTACTTC.

This rearrangement joins TRBV27 to TRBJ2-5, with 14 bases matching TRBD2. Per the germline V gene, CDR1 is MNHEY and CDR2 is SMNVEV (reference sequence). Trimming removed 5 bases from V and 6 bases from J; junction bases left unmatched: 8. This CDR3 contains 16 residues. This CDR3 is CASSVGTSGSIKTQYF. Written as DNA, the CDR3 is TGTGCCAGCAGTGTAGGGACTAGCGGGAGTATCAAGACCCAGTACTTC.

V and J are TRBV27 and TRBJ1-5; no clear D. V was clipped by 2 bases and J by 6 bases, with 5 bases between them. This CDR3 comprises 12 residues. CDR1 and CDR2 (germline): MNHEY, SMNVEV (reference sequence). The DNA for the CDR3 is TGTGCCAGCAGTTTAATGGGTCAGCCCCAGCATTTT. It codes for CASSLMGQPQHF.

The V gene is TRBV7-2, the J gene TRBJ1-2; perhaps TRBD1 as D (5 bases). With 1 base removed from V and 1 base from J, the gap between germline ends came to 10 bases. This CDR3 comprises 15 residues. In germline, CDR1 is SGHTA, CDR2 FQGNSA. CDR3 nucleotides: TGTGCCAGCAGCTTAGGGGCAGGGCGTAACTATGGCTACACCTTC. Translated, it gives CASSLGAGRNYGYTF.

V and J are TRBV5-4 and TRBJ2-3; D is undetermined. Trimming took 3 bases from V and 6 from J, leaving 14 bases between them. Looked up from germline, CDR1 is SGHNT and CDR2 is YYREEE (reference sequence). The CDR3 spans 14 residues. The CDR3 reads CASSSRLFTDTQYF. CDR3 nucleotides: TGTGCCAGCAGCTCCAGGTTGTTCACGGATACGCAGTATTTT.

The chain combines TRBV2 with TRBJ1-2, with D unresolved. The CDR3 length is 13 residues. Germline V gene sequence: CDR1 SNHLY, CDR2 FYNNEI. V dropped 8 bases and J dropped 6 bases, with 16 bases sitting between them. In DNA, the CDR3 is TGTGCCAGCGGAAGAGGAACCTGGGATGGCTACACCTTC. This codes for CASGRGTWDGYTF.

The chain recombines TRBV28 with TRBJ2-2; no firm D call. CDR3 size: 11 residues. Germline assignment: CDR1 MDHEN and CDR2 SYDVKM. V was pared by 1 base and J by 8 bases, with 2 bases between. The CDR3 region has the DNA TGTGCCAGCAGTTTATTTGGGGAGCTGTTTTTT. Protein product: CASSLFGELFF. The whole variable domain, filled in from reference TRBV28 and TRBJ2-2, reads DVKVTQSSRYLVKRTGEKVFLECVQDMDHENMFWYRQDPGLGLRLIYFSYDVKMKEKGDIPEGYSVSREKKERFSLILESASTNQTSMYLCASSLFGELFFGEGSRLTVL.

The table lists this clone with a few counts. The chain has TRBV7-2 and TRBJ2-1, with 12 positions matching TRBD2. Germline CDR1 is SGHTA and CDR2 is FQGNSA. V lost 3 bases, J lost 2 bases, and 8 bases stayed unmatched. This CDR3 is 18 amino acids long. As DNA, the CDR3 is TGTGCCAGCAGCTTTGCCTCTACTAGCGGGGGGCCCTACAATGAGCAGTTCTTC. It yields the protein CASSFASTSGGPYNEQFF. The entire variable domain, with the rest obtained from reference TRBV7-2 and TRBJ2-1, is as follows: GAGVSQSPSNKVTEKGKDVELRCDPISGHTALYWYRQSLGQGLEFLIYFQGNSAPDKSGLPSDRFSAERTGGSVSTLTIQRTQQEDSAVYLCASSFASTSGGPYNEQFFGPGTRLTVL.

The rearrangement links TRBV21-1 to TRBJ2-3; no DNA check was done on the table's D call, TRBD2. TRBV21-1 corresponds to a pseudogene. This CDR3 comprises 14 residues. The CDR3 DNA reads TGTGCCAGCAGCGTTAGCGCAAGCACAGATACGCAGTATTTT. This encodes CASSVSASTDTQYF.

The chain carries TRBV4-1 and TRBJ2-5; D remains ambiguous. From germline, CDR1 is MGHRA and CDR2 YSYEKL. The CDR3 is made up of 13 amino acids. V was trimmed by 10 bases and J by 5 bases, leaving 17 bases between them. CDR3 loop: CANPNQGRETQYF. In DNA form, the CDR3 reads TGCGCCAATCCGAACCAAGGACGGGAGACCCAGTACTTC.

The gene calls are TRBV7-2 and TRBJ2-7, with 13 bases lining up with TRBD2. Germline CDR1 reads SGHTA; CDR2 reads FQGNSA. J gave up 3 bases and V 5 bases, and 4 bases lay outside the gene matches. The CDR3 is 15 residues long. DNA for the CDR3: TGTGCCAGCAGCGCGGGACTAGCGGGAAGCTACGAGCAGTACTTC. Translation: CASSAGLAGSYEQYF.

This chain connects TRBV7-9 to TRBJ2-7; TRBD1 matches at 11 bases. The CDR3 runs 15 residues. Trimming at V came to 3 bases and at J to 3 bases, leaving 4 bases not matched to a gene. Germline assignment: CDR1 SEHNR and CDR2 FQNEAQ (reference sequence). CDR3 sequence: CASSFPGTGGYEQYF. In DNA, the CDR3 is TGTGCCAGCAGCTTCCCCGGGACAGGGGGCTACGAGCAGTACTTC.

V usage is TRBV15 and J usage is TRBJ2-3, with TRBD2 matching 11 bases. The trim removed 0 bases at V and 5 bases at J, leaving 7 bases unmatched. The CDR3 contains 17 residues. The germline V gene has CDR1 LNHNV and CDR2 YYDKDF (reference sequence). The CDR3 DNA follows: TGTGCCACCAGCAGAGATGGGGAGCTAGCGGGAGGAGATACGCAGTATTTT. This gives the protein CATSRDGELAGGDTQYF.

This chain links TRBV1 with TRBJ1-2; the listed D gene, TRBD1, was not tested against the DNA. TRBV1 is given as a pseudogene. CDR3 size: 16 residues. The CDR3 DNA reads TGCACCAGCAGCCAAGAAGCGGCAGGGGGCTCCTATGGCTACACCTTC. Encoded protein: CTSSQEAAGGSYGYTF.

The CDR3 here is CASSYGRVETQYF. The CDR3 bases are TGTGCCAGCAGTTATGGCAGGGTAGAGACCCAGTACTTC. The chain carries TRBV6-6 and TRBJ2-5; perhaps TRBD1 as D (5 bases). This CDR3 has 13 amino acids. Looked up from germline, CDR1 is MNHNY and CDR2 is SVGAGI (reference sequence). Trimming pared 3 bases from V and 4 bases from J, leaving 9 bases between.

The chain combines TRBV6-5 with TRBJ1-6; TRBD1 matches 7 bases. The trim removed 0 bases at V and 9 bases at J, leaving 2 bases unmatched. CDR3 length equals 14 residues. Germline-derived CDR1 and CDR2 are MNHEY and SVGAGI. Here the CDR3 reads CASSYSGGGSPLHF. The DNA for the CDR3 is TGTGCCAGCAGTTACTCAGGGGGCGGTTCACCCCTCCACTTT.

This rearrangement joins TRBV6-5 to TRBJ1-2; D ambiguous. The CDR3 loop spans 14 amino acids. Trimming took off 5 bases at V and 2 bases at J, with 12 bases between the two ends. Germline lookup yields CDR1 MNHEY and CDR2 SVGAGI. The CDR3 loop is CASSPYDGNYGYTF. Here the CDR3 DNA reads TGTGCCAGCAGTCCGTACGACGGCAACTATGGCTACACCTTC.

This chain uses TRBV4-3 with TRBJ1-5; D perhaps matches TRBD1 (6 bases). The V gene lost 1 base and the J gene lost 1 base, with 8 bases spanning the gap. Germline CDR1 LGHNA, CDR2 YSLEER. The CDR3 is 15 residues long. CDR3 nucleotide sequence: TGCGCCAGCAGCCAAGGAGGGGGGAGCAATCAGCCCCAGCATTTT. Its protein is CASSQGGGSNQPQHF.

The rearrangement joins TRBV13 to TRBJ2-1; 13 bases are a match to TRBD2. The CDR3 sequence is 17 residues long. Germline V gene sequence: CDR1 PRHDT, CDR2 FYEKMQ (reference sequence). V trimming: 5 bases; J trimming: 5 bases; junction bases outside the gene matches: 9. In nucleotides, the CDR3 is TGTGCCAGCAGCGTAACCGGGACTAGCGGGATACACAATGAGCAGTTCTTC. Its protein is CASSVTGTSGIHNEQFF.

The V call is TRBV6-6, the J call TRBJ2-7; D gene unclear. Germline CDR1 and CDR2: MNHNY and SVGAGI (reference sequence). The CDR3 consists of 12 residues. Trimming pared 4 bases from V and 4 bases from J, leaving 8 bases between. The CDR3 sequence is CASSFSGYEQYF. CDR3 nucleotides: TGTGCCAGCAGTTTTTCCGGGTACGAGCAGTACTTC.

The chain recombines TRBV10-3 with TRBJ1-1; D call uncertain. Trimming removed 10 bases from V and 1 base from J, with 13 bases in between. The CDR3 extends over 13 amino acids. CDR1 is ENHRY, CDR2 SYGVKD, per germline. In DNA form, the CDR3 reads TGTGCCACCCGGGAAGGCTCGAACACTGAAGCTTTCTTT. Its translation is CATREGSNTEAFF.

The genes are TRBV5-6 and TRBJ1-1, with 7 nucleotides matching TRBD1. Trimming at V came to 6 bases and at J to 0 bases, leaving 8 bases not matched to a gene. The germline V gene has CDR1 SGHDT and CDR2 YYEEEE. The CDR3 runs 15 residues. The chain's CDR3 is CASTLVGGMNTEAFF. DNA for the CDR3: TGTGCCAGCACCCTTGTAGGGGGCATGAACACTGAAGCTTTCTTT. The full variable domain, rest sourced from reference TRBV5-6 and TRBJ1-1, is DAGVTQSPTHLIKTRGQQVTLRCSPKSGHDTVSWYQQALGQGPQFIFQYYEEEERQRGNFPDRFSGHQFPNYSSELNVNALLLGDSALYLCASTLVGGMNTEAFFGQGTRLTVV.

This clone was observed once. The rearrangement uses TRBV7-9 and TRBJ1-4; 9 bases fit TRBD1. J gave up 7 bases and V 6 bases, and 12 bases lay outside the gene matches. The CDR3 has 16 residues. Per germline, CDR1 SEHNR and CDR2 FQNEAQ (reference sequence). In DNA, the CDR3 is TGTGCCAGCAGACAGAACAGGGGGCACGAGGCTGAAAAACTGTTTTTT. It codes for CASRQNRGHEAEKLFF.

The chain couples TRBV6-6 to TRBJ2-1; 9 bases fit TRBD2. Trimming cost V 4 bases and J 7 bases; bases outside gene matches: 11. Germline V gives CDR1 MNHNY, CDR2 SVGAGI (reference sequence). There are 16 residues in the CDR3. CDR3 bases: TGTGCCAGCAGTTTTGGCGGGAGGGCGTTGGGTAATGAGCAGTTCTTC. It encodes CASSFGGRALGNEQFF.

The CDR3 reads CASSLVGQPNTEAFF. The CDR3 coding sequence is TGCGCCAGCAGCTTGGTGGGACAGCCGAACACTGAAGCTTTCTTT. This chain connects TRBV5-1 to TRBJ1-1; TRBD1 aligns across 7 bases. The CDR3 consists of 15 residues. Germline values: CDR1 SGHRS, CDR2 YFSETQ. V shed 0 bases and J 1 base; nucleotides not matched to a gene: 3.